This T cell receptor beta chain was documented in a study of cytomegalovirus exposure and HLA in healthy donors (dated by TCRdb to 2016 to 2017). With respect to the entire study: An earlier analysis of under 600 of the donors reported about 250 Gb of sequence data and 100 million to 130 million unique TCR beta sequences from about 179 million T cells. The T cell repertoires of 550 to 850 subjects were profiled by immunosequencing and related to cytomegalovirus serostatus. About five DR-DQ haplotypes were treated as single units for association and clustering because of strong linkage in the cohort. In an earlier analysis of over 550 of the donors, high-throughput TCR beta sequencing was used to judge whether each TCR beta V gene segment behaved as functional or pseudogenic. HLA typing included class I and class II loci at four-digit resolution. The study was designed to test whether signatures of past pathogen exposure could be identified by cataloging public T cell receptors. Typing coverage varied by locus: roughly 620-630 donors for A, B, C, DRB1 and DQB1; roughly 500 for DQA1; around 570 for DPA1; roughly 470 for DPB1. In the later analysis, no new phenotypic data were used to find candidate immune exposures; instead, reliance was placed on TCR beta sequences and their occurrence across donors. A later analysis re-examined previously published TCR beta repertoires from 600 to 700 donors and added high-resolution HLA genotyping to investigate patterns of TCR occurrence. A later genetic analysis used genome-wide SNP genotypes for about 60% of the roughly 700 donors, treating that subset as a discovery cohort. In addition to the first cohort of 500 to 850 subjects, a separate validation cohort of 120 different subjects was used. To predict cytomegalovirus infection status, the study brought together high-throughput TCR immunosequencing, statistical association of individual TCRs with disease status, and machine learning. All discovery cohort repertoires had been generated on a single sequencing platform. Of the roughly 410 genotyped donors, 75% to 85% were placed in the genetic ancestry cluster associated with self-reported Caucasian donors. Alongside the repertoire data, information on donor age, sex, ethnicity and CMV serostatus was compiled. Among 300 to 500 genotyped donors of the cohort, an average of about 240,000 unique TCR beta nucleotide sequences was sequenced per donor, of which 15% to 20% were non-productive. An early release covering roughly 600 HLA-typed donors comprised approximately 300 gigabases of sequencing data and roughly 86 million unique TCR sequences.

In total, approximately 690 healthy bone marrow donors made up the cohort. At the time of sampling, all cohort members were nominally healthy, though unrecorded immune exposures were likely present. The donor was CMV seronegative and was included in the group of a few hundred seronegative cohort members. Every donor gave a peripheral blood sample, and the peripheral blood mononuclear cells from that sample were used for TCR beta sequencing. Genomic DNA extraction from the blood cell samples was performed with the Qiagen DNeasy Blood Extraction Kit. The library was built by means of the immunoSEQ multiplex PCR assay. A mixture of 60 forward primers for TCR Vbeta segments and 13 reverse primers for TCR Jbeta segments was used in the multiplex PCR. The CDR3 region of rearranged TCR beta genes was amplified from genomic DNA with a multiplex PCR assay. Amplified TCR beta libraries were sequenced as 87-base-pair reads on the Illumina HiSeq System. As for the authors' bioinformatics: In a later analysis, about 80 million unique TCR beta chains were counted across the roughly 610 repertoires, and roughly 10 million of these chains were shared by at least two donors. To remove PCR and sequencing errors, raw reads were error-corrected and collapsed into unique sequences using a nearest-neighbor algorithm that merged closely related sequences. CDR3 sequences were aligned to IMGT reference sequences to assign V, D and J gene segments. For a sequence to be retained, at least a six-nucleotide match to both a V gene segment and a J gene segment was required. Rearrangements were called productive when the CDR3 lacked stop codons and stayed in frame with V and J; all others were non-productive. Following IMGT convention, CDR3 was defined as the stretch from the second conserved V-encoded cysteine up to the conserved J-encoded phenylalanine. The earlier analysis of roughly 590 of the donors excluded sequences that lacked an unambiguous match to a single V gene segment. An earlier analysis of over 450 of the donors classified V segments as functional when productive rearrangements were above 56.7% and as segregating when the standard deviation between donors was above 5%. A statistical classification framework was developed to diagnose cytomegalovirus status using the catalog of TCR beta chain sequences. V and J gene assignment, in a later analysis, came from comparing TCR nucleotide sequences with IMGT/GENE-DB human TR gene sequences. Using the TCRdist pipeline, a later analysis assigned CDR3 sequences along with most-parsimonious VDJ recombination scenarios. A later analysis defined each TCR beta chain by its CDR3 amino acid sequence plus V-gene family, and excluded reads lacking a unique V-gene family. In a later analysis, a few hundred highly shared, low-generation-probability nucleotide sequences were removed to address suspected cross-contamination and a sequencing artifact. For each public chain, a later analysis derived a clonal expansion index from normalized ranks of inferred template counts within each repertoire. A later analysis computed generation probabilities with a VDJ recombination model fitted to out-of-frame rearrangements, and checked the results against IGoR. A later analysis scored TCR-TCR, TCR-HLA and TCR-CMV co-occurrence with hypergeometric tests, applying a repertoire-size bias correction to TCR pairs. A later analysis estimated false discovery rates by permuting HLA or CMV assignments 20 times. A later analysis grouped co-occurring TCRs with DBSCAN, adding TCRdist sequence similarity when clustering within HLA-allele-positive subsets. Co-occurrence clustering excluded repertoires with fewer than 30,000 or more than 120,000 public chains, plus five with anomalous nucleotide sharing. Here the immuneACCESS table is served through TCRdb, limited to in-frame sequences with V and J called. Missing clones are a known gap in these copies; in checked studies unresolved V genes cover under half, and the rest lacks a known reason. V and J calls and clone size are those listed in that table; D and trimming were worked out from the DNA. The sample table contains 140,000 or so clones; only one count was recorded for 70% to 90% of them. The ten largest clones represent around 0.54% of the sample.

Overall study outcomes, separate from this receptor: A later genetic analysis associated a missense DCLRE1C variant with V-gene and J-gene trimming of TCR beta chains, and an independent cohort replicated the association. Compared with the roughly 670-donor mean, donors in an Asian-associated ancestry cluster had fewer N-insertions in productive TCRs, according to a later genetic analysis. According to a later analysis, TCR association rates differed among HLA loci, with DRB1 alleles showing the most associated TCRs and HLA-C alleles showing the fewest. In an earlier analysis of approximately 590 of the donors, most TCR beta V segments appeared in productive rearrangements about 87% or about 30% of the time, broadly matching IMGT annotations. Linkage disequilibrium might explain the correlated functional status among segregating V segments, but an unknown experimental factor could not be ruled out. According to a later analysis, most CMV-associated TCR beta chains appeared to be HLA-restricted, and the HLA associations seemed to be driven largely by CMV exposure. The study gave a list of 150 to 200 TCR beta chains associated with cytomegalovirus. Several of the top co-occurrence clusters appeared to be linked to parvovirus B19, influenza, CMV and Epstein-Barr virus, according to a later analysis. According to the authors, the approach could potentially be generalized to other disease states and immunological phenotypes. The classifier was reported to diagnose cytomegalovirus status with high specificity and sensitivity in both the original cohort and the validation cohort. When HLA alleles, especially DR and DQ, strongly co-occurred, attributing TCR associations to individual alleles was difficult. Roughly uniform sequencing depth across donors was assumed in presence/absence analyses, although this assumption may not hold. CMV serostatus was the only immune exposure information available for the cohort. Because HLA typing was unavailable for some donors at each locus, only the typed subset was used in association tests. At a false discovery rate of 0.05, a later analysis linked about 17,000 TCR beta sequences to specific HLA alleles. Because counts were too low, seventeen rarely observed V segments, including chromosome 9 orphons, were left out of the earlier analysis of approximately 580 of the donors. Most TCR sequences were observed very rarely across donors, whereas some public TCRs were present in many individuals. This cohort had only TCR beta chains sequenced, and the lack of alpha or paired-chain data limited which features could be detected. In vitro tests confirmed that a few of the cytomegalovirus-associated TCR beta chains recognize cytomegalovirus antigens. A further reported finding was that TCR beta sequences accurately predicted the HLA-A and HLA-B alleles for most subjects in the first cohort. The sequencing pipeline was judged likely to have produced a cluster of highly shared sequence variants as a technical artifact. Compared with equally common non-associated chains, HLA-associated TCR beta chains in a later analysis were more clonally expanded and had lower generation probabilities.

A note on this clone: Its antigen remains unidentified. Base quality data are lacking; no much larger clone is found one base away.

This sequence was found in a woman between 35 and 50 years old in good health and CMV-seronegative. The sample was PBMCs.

The DNA sequence follows: TGTGCCAGCAGCGCTGGGACTAGTGGTGGTGAGCAGTTCTTC. Translated, it reads CASSAGTSGGEQFF. The rearranged segments are TRBV7-2 and TRBJ2-1; TRBD2 aligns with 8 central bases. The germline V and J ends show losses of 5 bases and 9 bases respectively, and no gene match explains 9 bases of the junction. The germline V gene encodes CDR1 SGHTA and CDR2 FQGNSA. The CDR3 holds 14 amino acids from the cysteine to the phenylalanine. Only the CDR3 portion is preserved as DNA: 42 bases, with reading frame beginning at the first base.